One and the same sample provided the 15 T cell receptor beta chains below, sequenced in a study of blood T cells in healthy people across ages. A second 7 to 11 cycle PCR used barcoded and J-beta primers. TCRdb processed the 5' RACE reads anew with MiXCR; each CDR3 protein has one entry. Of roughly 2 million distinct CDR3 sequences listed, roughly 52% are singletons. Material: blood. These receptors were collected from a woman aged 40 to 50 in good health.

The V call is TRBV5-1, the J call TRBJ2-7, with D perhaps matching TRBD1 (6 bases). Germline V gene lookup returns CDR1 SGHRS and CDR2 YFSETQ. CDR3 length: 17 residues. V lost 1 base to trimming and J lost 0 bases, with 17 bases between them. The CDR3 sequence: CASSLLPGVFDSYEQYF. Written as DNA, the CDR3 is TGCGCCAGCAGCTTGTTACCAGGGGTTTTTGACTCCTACGAGCAGTACTTC. Variable domain in full (rest from reference TRBV5-1 and TRBJ2-7): KAGVTQTPRYLIKTRGQQVTLSCSPISGHRSVSWYQQTPGQGLQFLFEYFSETQRNKGNFPGRFSGRQFSNSRSEMNVSTLELGDSALYLCASSLLPGVFDSYEQYFGPGTRLTVT.

This chain links TRBV18 with TRBJ2-1, with 8 bases identical to TRBD1. The CDR3 consists of 12 residues. Losses at the gene ends were 3 bases for V and 13 bases for J; bases not matched to a gene: 5. Germline assignment: CDR1 KGHSH and CDR2 LQKENI. The CDR3, as DNA: TGTGCCAGCTCACCCAGCGACAGGGGACAGTTCTTC. Amino acids: CASSPSDRGQFF. Complete variable domain (other parts from reference TRBV18 and TRBJ2-1): NAGVMQNPRHLVRRRGQEARLRCSPMKGHSHVYWYRQLPEEGLKFMVYLQKENIIDESGMPKERFSAEFPKEGPSILRIQQVVRGDSAAYFCASSPSDRGQFFGPGTRLTVL.

In its sample, this clonotype was seen a few times. V usage is TRBV20-1 and J usage is TRBJ2-5; D is undetermined. The assigned J gene may be wrong: the sequence end matches TRBJ2-7 better. The CDR3 is 12 residues long. In germline, CDR1 is DFQATT, CDR2 SNEGSKA (reference sequence). For the CDR3, the DNA is TGCAGTGCTAGCCCGCCGGGTCCCGAGCAGTACTTC. This translates into CSASPPGPEQYF.

The chain combines TRBV5-6 with TRBJ1-5; D ambiguous. Looked up from germline, CDR1 is SGHDT and CDR2 is YYEEEE. V lost 6 bases and J lost 0, with 19 bases in between. This CDR3 has 17 residues. CDR3 residues: CASTRRGATYSNQPQHF. In DNA form, the CDR3 reads TGTGCCAGCACCCGAAGAGGAGCTACTTATAGCAATCAGCCCCAGCATTTT.

The chain joins TRBV5-1 to TRBJ2-5; no firm D call. Trimming left V 0 bases short and J 11 bases short, with 17 bases between. Germline values: CDR1 SGHRS, CDR2 YFSETQ. The CDR3 is 14 amino acids. The CDR3 reads CASSLASQSTEQYF. The CDR3 DNA is TGCGCCAGCAGCTTGGCCAGTCAGAGTACGGAGCAGTACTTC.

The CDR3 coding sequence is TGCAGTGCTAAGGAGACAGGGTTGGCGATCTACAATGAGCAGTTCTTC. Its protein is CSAKETGLAIYNEQFF. The chain uses TRBV20-1 and TRBJ2-1; 7 bases agree with TRBD1. The V gene end was trimmed by 4 bases and the J gene end by 3 bases; junction bases not matched to a gene: 12. There are 16 residues in the CDR3. In germline, CDR1 is DFQATT, CDR2 SNEGSKA (reference sequence).

This clonotype was detected a few times. This rearrangement joins TRBV27 to TRBJ1-6, with 7 bases lining up with TRBD1. The CDR3 covers 18 residues. V was pared by 3 bases and J by 0 bases, with 8 bases of the junction left unmatched. Germline loops: CDR1 MNHEY, CDR2 SMNVEV (reference sequence). The CDR3, as DNA: TGTGCCAGCAGTTTTAGGGGGCCGTTTTCCTCCTATAATTCACCCCTCCACTTT. It is translated as CASSFRGPFSSYNSPLHF.

This clonotype has more than one count but fewer than ten. J is TRBJ2-3 and V is TRBV15; D is possibly TRBD1 (6 bases). The CDR3 is made up of 16 amino acids. Trimming pared 1 base from V and 1 base from J, leaving 12 bases between. Germline assignment: CDR1 LNHNV and CDR2 YYDKDF (reference sequence). CDR3 residues: CATSRVSPGGTDTQYF. The CDR3 coding sequence is TGTGCCACCAGCAGAGTCTCGCCAGGGGGCACAGATACGCAGTATTTT.

In its sample, this clonotype was seen a few times. The chain has TRBV20-1 and TRBJ2-3; D gene ambiguous. The CDR3 spans 14 residues. Per germline, CDR1 DFQATT and CDR2 SNEGSKA (reference sequence). The V end was cut by 0 bases, the J end by 2 bases, with 9 bases between. The CDR3 DNA reads TGCAGTGCTAGAGATGAGTACCCCACAGATACGCAGTATTTT. Its translation: CSARDEYPTDTQYF.

This clonotype was observed a few times. The chain recombines TRBV4-3 with TRBJ1-5; TRBD1 is a possible D gene (5 bases). Germline assignment: CDR1 LGHNA and CDR2 YSLEER. V was clipped by 1 base and J by 0 bases, with 10 bases between them. The length of the CDR3 is 16 residues. The CDR3 DNA sequence: TGCGCCAGCAGCCAAGTCCGGGGCGATAGCAATCAGCCCCAGCATTTT. Its protein product is CASSQVRGDSNQPQHF.

J is TRBJ2-5 and V is TRBV20-1, with D tentatively TRBD2 (7 bases). V was trimmed by 2 bases and J by 11 bases, leaving 24 bases between them. The CDR3 covers 15 residues. Germline V gene sequence: CDR1 DFQATT, CDR2 SNEGSKA (reference sequence). This CDR3 reads CSARLAGALGNEQYF. For the CDR3, the DNA is TGCAGTGCTAGACTTGCGGGGGCGCTTGGAAATGAGCAGTACTTC.

In this sample, this clonotype turned up a few times. V gene TRBV9 combines with J gene TRBJ2-6; D is undetermined. Germline values: CDR1 SGDLS, CDR2 YYNGEE. This CDR3 spans 15 amino acids. V lost 0 bases and J 0 bases, leaving 4 bases between the germline ends. The CDR3 sequence: CASSVGNSGANVLTF. CDR3 bases: TGTGCCAGCAGCGTAGGGAACTCTGGGGCCAACGTCCTGACTTTC.

The chain uses TRBV15 and TRBJ2-3, with D perhaps assigned TRBD1 or TRBD2 (5 bases each). Between the trimmed V and J ends, which lost 0 bases and 8 bases, there was a span of 12 bases. The CDR3 extends over 14 amino acids. Germline CDR1 reads LNHNV; CDR2 reads YYDKDF (reference sequence). Written as DNA, the CDR3 is TGTGCCACCAGCAGAGACGTCGGGGCAGCTACGCAGTATTTT. Amino acid sequence: CATSRDVGAATQYF.

This clonotype came up a few times. CDR3 residues: CASSRSGTGYEQYF. The CDR3 nucleotides are TGTGCCAGCAGCCGGTCCGGGACAGGCTACGAGCAGTACTTC. The gene calls are TRBV3-1 and TRBJ2-7, with 8 bases lining up with TRBD1. The CDR3 has 14 residues. The germline V gene has CDR1 LGHDT and CDR2 YNNKEL (reference sequence). Germline trimming cut 4 bases from V and 3 bases from J; bases unmatched to any gene: 5.

The chain recombines TRBV18 with TRBJ2-7, with D perhaps TRBD1 (6 bases). The CDR3 contains 15 residues. CDR1 KGHSH and CDR2 LQKENI come from the germline V gene. V was shortened by 5 bases and J by 0 bases, with 14 bases between the two germline ends. CDR3 in DNA: TGTGCCAGCTCAGAACAGGGTGATTCCTCCTACGAGCAGTACTTC. Residues: CASSEQGDSSYEQYF.